These 3 T cell receptor beta chains were all obtained from the same sample, sequenced in a study of shared clonotypes between healthy human individuals. Method: immunoSEQ multiplex PCR; TCRdb's copy keeps in-frame clones and lacks some. This sample has around 2,000,000 clones; around 96% occur once, and the top ten carry around 1%. CD45RO-negative, CCR7-selected cells formed the naive CD8 fraction, which excluded terminally differentiated effector memory CD45RA+ cells. Sequenced sample: naive CD8+ T cells sorted from blood. The receptor source for this set is a young man in good health.

This clone was detected only a few times. Other DNA sequences in the sample encode the same CDR3. The chain employs TRBV7-3 and TRBJ1-5; no firm D call. The CDR3 totals 11 residues. Trimming took off 3 bases at V and 4 bases at J, with 1 base between the two ends. Germline V lookup: CDR1 SGHTA, CDR2 FQGTGA. CDR3 DNA sequence: TGTGCCAGCAGCTTTAATCAGCCCCAGCATTTT. Translation gives CASSFNQPQHF. The full variable domain, its missing parts supplied by reference TRBV7-3 and TRBJ1-5, is GAGVSQTPSNKVTEKGKYVELRCDPISGHTALYWYRQSLGQGPEFLIYFQGTGAADDSGLPNDRFFAVRPEGSVSTLKIQRTERGDSAVYLCASSFNQPQHFGDGTRLSIL.

With regard to this clone: Other DNA sequences in this sample translate to the same CDR3. J is TRBJ2-2 and V is TRBV28; 11 nucleotides align to TRBD1. After removal of 6 bases from V and 5 bases from J, the junction contained 2 bases not matched to a gene. This CDR3 has 14 amino acids. Germline CDR1 reads MDHEN; CDR2 reads SYDVKM. The CDR3 here is CASSGTGGTGELFF. The CDR3 DNA sequence: TGTGCCAGCAGCGGGACAGGGGGGACCGGGGAGCTGTTTTTT. The full variable domain, completed using reference TRBV28 and TRBJ2-2, is DVKVTQSSRYLVKRTGEKVFLECVQDMDHENMFWYRQDPGLGLRLIYFSYDVKMKEKGDIPEGYSVSREKKERFSLILESASTNQTSMYLCASSGTGGTGELFFGEGSRLTVL.

The rearrangement links TRBV5-6 to TRBJ2-5; D tentatively fits TRBD1 or TRBD2 (5 bases each). Looked up from germline, CDR1 is SGHDT and CDR2 is YYEEEE. The ends were cut back, 4 bases at V and 4 bases at J, with 11 bases in the middle. The CDR3 runs 13 residues. CDR3 in DNA: TGTGCCAGCAGCCTGGGACCGGGAGAGACCCAGTACTTC. It encodes CASSLGPGETQYF.